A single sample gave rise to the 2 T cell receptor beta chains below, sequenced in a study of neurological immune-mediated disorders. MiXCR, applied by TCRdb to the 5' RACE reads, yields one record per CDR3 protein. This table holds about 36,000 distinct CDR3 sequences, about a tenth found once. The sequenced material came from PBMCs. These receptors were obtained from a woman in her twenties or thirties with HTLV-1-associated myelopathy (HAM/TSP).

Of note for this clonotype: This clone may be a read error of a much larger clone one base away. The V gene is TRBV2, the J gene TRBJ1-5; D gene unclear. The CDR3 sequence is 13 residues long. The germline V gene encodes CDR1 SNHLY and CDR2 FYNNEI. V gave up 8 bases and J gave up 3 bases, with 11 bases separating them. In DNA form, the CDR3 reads TGTGCCAGCGGGTGGCGGCACAATCAGCCCCAGCATTTT. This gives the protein CASGWRHNQPQHF.

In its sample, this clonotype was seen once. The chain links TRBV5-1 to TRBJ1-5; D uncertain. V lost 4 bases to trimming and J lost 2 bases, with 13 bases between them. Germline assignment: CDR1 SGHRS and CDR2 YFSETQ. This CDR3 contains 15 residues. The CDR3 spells CASSEYGVGNQPQHF. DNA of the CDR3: TGCGCCAGCAGCGAATACGGTGTTGGCAATCAGCCCCAGCATTTT.